A selection of T cell receptor beta chains follows, all from one sample in a study of HIV-infected patients and healthy controls. TCRdb passed the 5' RACE reads through MiXCR, listing each CDR3 protein once. The repertoire holds some 20,000 distinct CDR3 sequences, roughly 9.5% seen once, with 6.5% in the top ten. Sequenced: blood. All receptors come from an adult in good health. Each CDR3 is given with its conserved first and last residue. The D gene is left open where the match is weak. Not every row has a clone size; where given, it reads once, few, many or a size class.

>TRBD2|TRBJ2-5|medium-sized|TRBV29-1
TGCAGCGTTGATCCTAGCGGCCAAGAGACCCAGTACTTC
CSVDPSGQETQYF
>TRBD1|TRBJ1-6|many|TRBV20-1
TGCAGTGCTAGTGACCCCGGACAGGGGGCGAGTAGTTCACCCCTCCACTTT
CSASDPGQGASSSPLHF
>-|TRBJ2-1|many|TRBV19
TGTGCCAGTAGTATGGGGTCCTTAACCGATGAGCAGTTCTTC
CASSMGSLTDEQFF
>TRBD2|TRBJ2-7|-|TRBV20-1
TGCAGTGCTCCGCGTAGCGGGAGCTTAGCCTACGAGCAGTACTTC
CSAPRSGSLAYEQYF
>-|TRBJ2-7|medium-sized|TRBV27
TGTGCCACCAGCCCAGGCCGCTCCTCCTACGAGCAGTACTTC
CATSPGRSSYEQYF
>-|TRBJ2-2|medium-sized|TRBV29-1
TGCAGCGTTATTCCAGGGGCCGGGGAGCTGTTTTTT
CSVIPGAGELFF
>-|TRBJ2-3|medium-sized|TRBV19
TGTGCCAGTAGTACCACTCGCACAGATACGCAGTATTTT
CASSTTRTDTQYF
>-|TRBJ2-3|many|TRBV29-1
TGCAGCGCCTTCAGCACAGATACGCAGTATTTT
CSAFSTDTQYF
>-|TRBJ2-7|many|TRBV7-9
TGTGCCAGCAGCTTAGTGTCCGGACGATCCTACGAGCAGTACTTC
CASSLVSGRSYEQYF
>-|TRBJ2-7|-|TRBV30
TGTGCCTGGAGTACTGGGGCCTACGAGCAGTACTTC
CAWSTGAYEQYF
>TRBD1|TRBJ2-7|many|TRBV10-3
TGTGCCATCAGCCCTGGACAGGGATCAGCCTACGAGCAGTACTTC
CAISPGQGSAYEQYF
>TRBD2|TRBJ2-7|medium-sized|TRBV20-1
TGCAGTGCTATTAGCGGGTCTTCCGAGCAGTACTTC
CSAISGSSEQYF
>-|TRBJ1-5|many|TRBV30
TGTGCCTGGAGTAGGGCAGGAGATCAGCCCCAGCATTTT
CAWSRAGDQPQHF
>TRBD2|TRBJ2-1|many|TRBV20-1
TGCAGTGCTGGTGGACTAGCGGGATCGGTTGAGCAGTTCTTC
CSAGGLAGSVEQFF
>TRBD1|TRBJ2-7|many|TRBV28
TGTGCCAGCAGTTTTCTTACAGGACAGGGTGGGTACGAGCAGTACTTC
CASSFLTGQGGYEQYF
>TRBD1|TRBJ2-4|many|TRBV29-1
TGCAGCGTTGATTTTGGACAGGGGCGAAACATTCAGTACTTC
CSVDFGQGRNIQYF
>-|TRBJ1-1|-|TRBV27
TGTGCCAGCAGTTTACTTGCCGCAATCAACACTGAAACTTTCTTT
CASSLLAAINTETFF
>-|TRBJ2-2|few|TRBV24-1
TGTGCCACGGGACATCCGAACACCGGGGAGCTGTTTTTT
CATGHPNTGELFF